Shown below are 2 T cell receptor beta chains from a single sample sequenced in a study of CD8 T cells in ankylosing spondylitis. TCRdb used MiXCR to reprocess the 5' RACE reads, holding one entry per CDR3 protein. The table shows 250,000 to 400,000 distinct CDR3 sequences, with roughly 12% occurring only once. The material sequenced was blood, either unsorted or a sorted T cell fraction (not recorded which). All receptors derive from a female donor with ankylosing spondylitis or in good health (not recorded which).

V is TRBV12-3 or TRBV12-4 and J is TRBJ2-2, with D perhaps matching TRBD1 (6 bases). CDR3 length: 14 residues. V shed 7 bases and J shed 4 bases, with 13 bases lying between them. CDR3 DNA: TGTGCCAGCACCGCGGTCAGGGGCACCGGGGAGCTGTTTTTT. Residues: CASTAVRGTGELFF.

The table lists this clonotype with many counts. An end of the junction does not agree with germline; a read error may underlie this. The genes are TRBV3-1 and TRBJ2-1; TRBD1 matches 8 bases. This CDR3 comprises 15 residues. Germline V gives CDR1 LGHDT, CDR2 YNNKEL (reference sequence). CDR3 coding DNA: TGCGCCAGCAGCCCCACAGGGGGCTCCTACAATGAGCAGTTCTTC. Translating it yields CASSPTGGSYNEQFF.